A single sample gave rise to the 15 T cell receptor beta chains below, sequenced in a study of OX40 agonist ivuxolimab in advanced cancers. Data came from immunoSEQ multiplex PCR; TCRdb stores just in-frame clones and leaves some out. The sample holds about 5,700 clones, 85% to 90% seen once. Source: CD4+ or CD8+ T cells sorted from blood, taken in a trial of the OX40 agonist ivuxolimab. These receptors came from an adult with an advanced solid tumor such as melanoma, head and neck, liver or kidney cancer.

The chain links TRBV7-3 to TRBJ2-7, with 11 positions matching TRBD1. The CDR3 loop spans 15 amino acids. J lost 5 bases, V lost 5 bases, and 8 bases had no gene match. Germline values: CDR1 SGHTA, CDR2 FQGTGA. CDR3 residues: CASSEGQGEWDEQYF. The CDR3 DNA follows: TGTGCCAGCAGCGAGGGACAGGGGGAATGGGACGAGCAGTACTTC.

V gene TRBV6-6 combines with J gene TRBJ1-2; no reliable D call. Trimming cost V 7 bases and J 4 bases, with 13 bases left between them. Germline values: CDR1 MNHNY, CDR2 SVGAGI (reference sequence). CDR3 size: 13 residues. The chain's CDR3 is CASNYIDGYGYTF. The CDR3 DNA is TGTGCCAGCAACTATATCGACGGCTATGGCTACACCTTC.

This chain joins TRBV19 and TRBJ2-3, with 11 bases aligning to TRBD2. The CDR3 runs 18 residues. CDR1 LNHDA and CDR2 SQIVND come from the germline V gene (reference sequence). Losses at the gene ends were 1 base for V and 2 bases for J; bases not matched to a gene: 8. CDR3 region: CASSIVLAGEGSTDTQYF. DNA of the CDR3: TGTGCCAGTAGTATAGTACTAGCGGGAGAGGGATCCACAGATACGCAGTATTTT.

The chain uses TRBV2 and TRBJ2-5; no reliable D call. Trimming stripped 3 bases from V and 5 bases from J, with 19 bases between. The CDR3 has 16 residues. From germline, CDR1 is SNHLY and CDR2 FYNNEI. This chain's CDR3 is CASSEFLSGRRETQYF. The CDR3 DNA sequence: TGTGCCAGCAGTGAGTTTTTGTCAGGACGTAGGGAGACCCAGTACTTC.

V and J are TRBV18 and TRBJ2-7; 8 positions agree with TRBD1. Germline V CDR1 and CDR2: KGHSH, LQKENI. V was clipped by 5 bases and J by 3 bases; unmatched bases: 9. The CDR3 totals 15 residues. The CDR3 coding sequence is TGTGCCAGCTCATGGCCGGGACAGGAGAACTACGAGCAGTACTTC. Protein: CASSWPGQENYEQYF.

The V call is TRBV5-5, the J call TRBJ2-7; the D is unclear. The germline gives CDR1 SGHKS, CDR2 YYEKEE (reference sequence). CDR3 size: 16 residues. V was clipped by 4 bases and J by 6 bases, with 23 bases between them. In DNA, the CDR3 is TGTGCCAGCAGCCCCTGGAGTAATCCCACCTCGGGCGAGCAGTACTTC. Translated: CASSPWSNPTSGEQYF.

As regards this clone: One junction end does not reproduce the germline sequence, and a read error may be involved. J is TRBJ2-1 and V is TRBV10-3; D is ambiguous. Germline CDR1 ENHRY, CDR2 SYGVKD. This CDR3 region has 13 residues. CDR3 DNA sequence: TGTGCCATCAGTGAGTCAGTAGGCTGGCCTTTGGTCTTC. This sequence encodes CAISESVGWPLVF.

The chain joins TRBV6-6 to TRBJ2-1, with TRBD2 matching 11 bases. Losses at the gene ends were 7 bases for V and 7 bases for J; bases not matched to a gene: 6. CDR1 and CDR2 (germline): MNHNY, SVGAGI (reference sequence). This CDR3 region has 14 residues. The CDR3 spells CASTYTSGSNEQFF. The CDR3 DNA sequence: TGTGCCAGCACTTATACTAGCGGGAGTAATGAGCAGTTCTTC.

The genes are TRBV5-6 and TRBJ2-1; TRBD2 agrees at 14 bases. Trimming took 0 bases from V and 7 from J; bases not matched to a gene: 6. In germline, CDR1 is SGHDT, CDR2 YYEEEE. The CDR3 sequence is 17 residues long. CDR3 nucleotides: TGTGCCAGCAGCTTGGGACTAGCGGGAGGGCCGAGAAATGAGCAGTTCTTC. Its translation: CASSLGLAGGPRNEQFF.

The rearrangement joins TRBV7-6 to TRBJ1-1; 9 bases agree with TRBD1. Germline CDR1 and CDR2: SGHVS and FNYEAQ. This CDR3 has 14 amino acids. The V segment lost 3 bases and the J segment 4 bases; nucleotides outside the gene matches: 3. Written as DNA, the CDR3 is TGTGCCAGCAGCTTGGGGACAGGGCTCACTGAAGCTTTCTTT. Translated: CASSLGTGLTEAFF. The full variable domain, rest sourced from reference TRBV7-6 and TRBJ1-1, is GAGVSQSPRYKVTKRGQDVALRCDPISGHVSLYWYRQALGQGPEFLTYFNYEAQQDKSGLPNDRFSAERPEGSISTLTIQRTEQRDSAMYRCASSLGTGLTEAFFGQGTRLTVV.

This sequence joins TRBV15 and TRBJ2-1; 9 bases are a match to TRBD2. CDR3 length equals 15 residues. Per the germline V gene, CDR1 is LNHNV and CDR2 is YYDKDF (reference sequence). V lost 1 base to trimming and J lost 8 bases; unmatched junction nucleotides: 6. The CDR3: CATSRVAGEGDEQFF. CDR3 in DNA: TGTGCCACCAGCAGAGTAGCGGGAGAGGGAGATGAGCAGTTCTTC.

The rearrangement uses TRBV11-2 and TRBJ2-1; D might be TRBD2 (5 bases). The CDR3 consists of 16 residues. Trimming stripped 1 base from V and 0 bases from J, with 10 bases between. CDR1 and CDR2 (germline): SGHAT, FQNNGV. For the CDR3, the DNA is TGTGCCAGCAGCTTAGGACCGGGAAGCTCCTACAATGAGCAGTTCTTC. Residues: CASSLGPGSSYNEQFF.

This clone was seen more than once but under ten times. V is TRBV28 and J is TRBJ1-2, with D possibly being TRBD1 (6 bases). Between the trimmed V and J ends, which lost 6 bases and 4 bases, there was a span of 27 bases. Germline V gene data show CDR1 as MDHEN and CDR2 as SYDVKM. This CDR3 region has 18 residues. This chain's CDR3 is CASSLAGAGVDRGYGYTF. The CDR3 DNA follows: TGTGCCAGCAGCTTGGCGGGGGCAGGGGTCGATCGCGGCTATGGCTACACCTTC.

CDR3 sequence reads: CSVEAAGDGPYGYTF. In DNA form, the CDR3 reads TGCAGCGTTGAAGCGGCAGGGGATGGTCCATATGGCTACACCTTC. The chain combines TRBV29-1 with TRBJ1-2; tentative D call: TRBD1 (6 bases). The CDR3 has 15 amino acids. Deletions cut 1 base from V and 5 bases from J, with 17 bases between. Germline V lookup: CDR1 SQVTM, CDR2 ANQGSEA. Using reference TRBV29-1 and TRBJ1-2 for the parts outside the CDR3, the full variable domain is SAVISQKPSRDICQRGTSLTIQCQVDSQVTMMFWYRQQPGQSLTLIATANQGSEATYESGFVIDKFPISRPNLTFSTLTVSNMSPEDSSIYLCSVEAAGDGPYGYTFGSGTRLTVV.

This clone was counted a single time. This chain joins TRBV11-3 and TRBJ2-7; 7 nucleotides line up with TRBD1. Per germline, CDR1 SGHNT and CDR2 YENEEA. V gave up 5 bases and J gave up 6 bases; unmatched junction bases: 13. The CDR3 runs to 15 residues. The CDR3 reads CASSRRIQGFPEQYF. The CDR3 DNA reads as TGTGCCAGCAGCCGAAGAATACAGGGGTTCCCCGAGCAGTACTTC. Variable domain in full (rest from reference TRBV11-3 and TRBJ2-7): EAGVVQSPRYKIIEKKQPVAFWCNPISGHNTLYWYLQNLGQGPELLIRYENEEAVDDSQLPKDRFSAERLKGVDSTLKIQPAELGDSAVYLCASSRRIQGFPEQYFGPGTRLTVT.